This T cell receptor (beta chain) was sequenced for a study of blood T cells in healthy people across ages. Broader study findings: Observed TCR beta diversity showed a strong correlation with the percentage of naive T cells as measured by flow cytometry.

A second about 6 to 12 cycle PCR used barcoded and J-beta primers. Using its own MiXCR run on the 5' RACE reads, TCRdb lists one record per CDR3 protein. This sample carries around 1.7 million distinct CDR3 sequences, 28% of them seen once, and the ten largest clones take 7% to 9%. As for this clonotype: What it binds is not known.

Trimming cost V 5 bases and J 0 bases, with 17 bases left between them. The CDR3 has 17 residues. This sequence originates from a woman in her 30s in good health. The V call is TRBV12-3 or TRBV12-4, the J call TRBJ1-3; a weak D match, TRBD1 (5 bases). The sequenced material came from blood. This CDR3 reads CASSDAGTASSGNTIYF. In DNA form, the CDR3 reads TGTGCCAGCAGTGATGCCGGGACTGCCAGCTCTGGAAACACCATATATTTT.